A single sample gave rise to the 27 T cell receptor beta chains below, sequenced in a study of blood T cells in healthy people across ages. A J-beta primer mix and a sample-barcoded 5' primer were used in a second PCR of roughly 6 to 12 cycles. MiXCR, applied by TCRdb to the 5' RACE reads, yields one record per CDR3 protein. The sample has fewer than 700,000 distinct CDR3 sequences, around half seen once. The sequenced sample consisted of blood. These receptors were collected from a man older than 75 in good health.

This chain uses TRBV20-1 with TRBJ2-2, with D perhaps matching TRBD1 (5 bases). The germline V and J ends were trimmed by 6 bases and 5 bases, with 22 bases remaining between them. The CDR3 extends over 16 amino acids. From germline, CDR1 is DFQATT and CDR2 SNEGSKA (reference sequence). The CDR3 DNA is TGCAGTGCAAAAGACAGAATCCGAGCTGGGACCGGGGAGCTGTTTTTT. It translates to CSAKDRIRAGTGELFF.

The V gene is TRBV7-9, the J gene TRBJ2-1, with D possibly TRBD1 on 6 matching bases. Germline V lookup: CDR1 SEHNR, CDR2 FQNEAQ (reference sequence). Trimming removed 3 bases at V and 8 bases at J, with 17 bases between. There are 15 residues in the CDR3. The CDR3 region is CASSFVQGSDDEQFF. CDR3 sequence (DNA): TGTGCCAGCAGCTTCGTACAGGGTTCCGACGATGAGCAGTTCTTC.

This clonotype was seen repeatedly, ten times or more. The V gene is TRBV6-5, the J gene TRBJ2-5; 9 nucleotides agree with TRBD1. The germline gives CDR1 MNHEY, CDR2 SVGAGI. The V segment lost 6 bases and the J segment 4 bases; nucleotides outside the gene matches: 9. The CDR3 is 15 residues long. In nucleotides, the CDR3 is TGTGCCAGCAGGGGACAGGGACGGGGCGTAGAGACCCAGTACTTC. Its protein is CASRGQGRGVETQYF.

The chain carries TRBV4-3 and TRBJ2-5; 8 bases line up with TRBD1. The CDR3 is 14 amino acids. The junction had 2 bases not matched to a gene; V was cut back by 0 bases and J by 5 bases. Germline CDR1 reads LGHNA; CDR2 reads YSLEER. The CDR3 nucleotides read TGCGCCAGCAGCCAAGACAGGGGGCCGGAGACCCAGTACTTC. Its translation is CASSQDRGPETQYF.

Ten or more counts support this clonotype. This chain uses TRBV20-1 with TRBJ1-2; 11 bases fit TRBD1. Germline V lookup: CDR1 DFQATT, CDR2 SNEGSKA (reference sequence). V gave up 5 bases and J gave up 4 bases; unmatched junction bases: 15. There are 17 residues in the CDR3. The CDR3 here is CSAFTGQGALSGYGYTF. DNA of the CDR3: TGCAGTGCTTTCACTGGACAGGGGGCTCTGAGTGGCTATGGCTACACCTTC.

This clonotype was counted between two and nine times. The J gene is TRBJ2-7, the V gene TRBV5-1, with D possibly TRBD1 on 5 matching bases. This CDR3 spans 15 amino acids. CDR1 and CDR2 (germline): SGHRS, YFSETQ. V lost 7 bases, J lost 1 base, and 18 bases lay in between. CDR3 coding DNA: TGCGCCAGCGCCCCCGGACACCCGACATCCTACGAGCAGTACTTC. Translating it yields CASAPGHPTSYEQYF.

The chain combines TRBV20-1 with TRBJ2-3; 7 bases fit TRBD1. The V segment lost 6 bases and the J segment 0 bases; nucleotides outside the gene matches: 6. CDR3 size: 14 residues. CDR1 and CDR2 (germline): DFQATT, SNEGSKA (reference sequence). The CDR3 region is CSATRDSSTDTQYF. The CDR3 region has the DNA TGCAGTGCGACCCGGGACAGCAGCACAGATACGCAGTATTTT.

The genes are TRBV12-3 or TRBV12-4 and TRBJ2-3; D unclear. V lost 5 bases and J lost 0, with 12 bases in between. The CDR3 has 15 amino acids. Here the CDR3 reads CASSLRKVSTDTQYF. The CDR3 DNA follows: TGTGCCAGCAGTCTTCGTAAGGTGAGCACAGATACGCAGTATTTT.

Ten or more counts support this clonotype. The chain carries TRBV12-3 or TRBV12-4 and TRBJ2-1; D gene ambiguous. The CDR3 contains 16 residues. V lost 3 bases and J lost 5, with 17 bases in between. In nucleotides, the CDR3 is TGTGCCAGCAGTTTCGGTGCGCTAGTACCTAACAATGAGCAGTTCTTC. It yields the protein CASSFGALVPNNEQFF.

V usage is TRBV20-1 and J usage is TRBJ2-1, with D possibly being TRBD2 (6 bases). V lost 7 bases and J lost 2, with 21 bases in between. This CDR3 has 16 residues. The germline gives CDR1 DFQATT, CDR2 SNEGSKA (reference sequence). This CDR3 is CSVLPSGLPTYNEQFF. The CDR3 nucleotides read TGCAGTGTCCTCCCGTCGGGACTTCCTACCTACAATGAGCAGTTCTTC.

This clonotype was seen more than once but under ten times. This clone may be a read error of a much larger clone one base away. The chain couples TRBV6-5 to TRBJ2-3; D is unresolved. Germline V lookup: CDR1 MNHEY, CDR2 SVGAGI. V gave up 2 bases and J gave up 1 base, with 10 bases separating them. The CDR3 totals 15 residues. CDR3 sequence reads: CASSYANRGTDTQYF. The DNA for the CDR3 is TGTGCCAGCAGTTACGCGAACCGAGGCACAGATACGCAGTATTTT.

The chain links TRBV6-2 or TRBV6-3 to TRBJ2-3, with TRBD2 matching over 11 bases. CDR1 and CDR2 from the germline V gene are MNHEY and SVGEGT. The CDR3 spans 17 residues. The junction had 10 bases not matched to a gene; V was cut back by 6 bases and J by 2 bases. The CDR3 coding sequence is TGTGCCAGCAGGCCGACCGGGACTAGCGGATCCACAGATACGCAGTATTTT. Protein sequence: CASRPTGTSGSTDTQYF.

The chain joins TRBV12-3 or TRBV12-4 to TRBJ1-6; the D gene is possibly TRBD1 (5 bases). There are 13 residues in the CDR3. The germline V and J ends were trimmed by 5 bases and 10 bases, with 12 bases remaining between them. CDR3 in amino acids: CASSTGGVSPLHF. CDR3 DNA: TGTGCCAGCAGTACAGGAGGGGTATCACCCCTCCACTTT.

In DNA, the CDR3 is TGTGCCAGCAGCGTAGAAGGACACCCCTACGAGCAGTACTTC. It encodes CASSVEGHPYEQYF. The chain joins TRBV9 to TRBJ2-5; D perhaps matches TRBD1 (5 bases). Matching the DNA end better, TRBJ2-7 makes the J call doubtful. This CDR3 has 14 amino acids. CDR1 SGDLS and CDR2 YYNGEE come from the germline V gene.

J is TRBJ2-4 and V is TRBV6-2 or TRBV6-3; 12 bases fit TRBD2. The closer fit of TRBJ2-7 to the DNA end suggests the J call may be wrong. This CDR3 is 17 amino acids long. Germline V gene data show CDR1 as MNHEY and CDR2 as SVGEGT. The chain's CDR3 is CASSYRLAGAPRSEQYF. The CDR3 nucleotides read TGTGCCAGCAGTTACCGACTAGCGGGGGCCCCCAGGTCCGAGCAGTACTTC.

The CDR3 DNA sequence: TGTGCCAGCAGCACCAACGGGGGGTCGAACACTGAAGCTTTCTTT. Translated, it gives CASSTNGGSNTEAFF. The chain joins TRBV7-2 to TRBJ1-1, with D possibly TRBD1 on 5 matching bases. CDR3 length: 15 amino acids. CDR1 and CDR2 (germline): SGHTA, FQGNSA. V lost 5 bases and J 1 base, leaving 14 bases between the germline ends.

This clonotype has just a few counts. The chain employs TRBV10-2 and TRBJ2-1; 12 bases are a match to TRBD2. V gave up 2 bases and J gave up 9 bases; unmatched junction bases: 5. The germline CDR1 and CDR2 sequences are WSHSY and SAAADI. The CDR3 has 15 residues. DNA for the CDR3: TGCGCCAGCAGTGAGAGTCTAGCGGGAGGGATTGAGCAGTTCTTC. This codes for CASSESLAGGIEQFF.

This clonotype appeared many times. The chain uses TRBV6-6 and TRBJ2-7; perhaps D is TRBD1 or TRBD2 (5 bases each). V was clipped by 0 bases and J by 4 bases, with 13 bases between them. Germline values: CDR1 MNHNY, CDR2 SVGAGI (reference sequence). The CDR3 is made up of 15 amino acids. Here the CDR3 DNA reads TGTGCCAGCAGTTACTCGGCAGGGAGAACTTACGAGCAGTACTTC. The encoded protein is CASSYSAGRTYEQYF.

This clonotype was seen a few times. The CDR3 protein is CASSYSLQGLYEQYF. The CDR3 nucleotides read TGTGCCAGCAGTTACTCGTTACAGGGGCTCTACGAGCAGTACTTC. The rearrangement uses TRBV6-6 and TRBJ2-4; TRBD1 agrees at 7 bases. The J call is in doubt because the DNA end fits TRBJ2-7 better. Germline-derived CDR1 and CDR2 are MNHNY and SVGAGI (reference sequence). The CDR3 spans 15 residues.

J is TRBJ2-5 and V is TRBV28, with 7 bases lining up with TRBD2. The germline CDR1 and CDR2 sequences are MDHEN and SYDVKM. V dropped 10 bases and J dropped 5; count of bases not matched to a gene: 13. The CDR3 consists of 14 residues. CDR3 sequence: CATHGRAGRETQYF. The CDR3 nucleotides read TGTGCCACCCATGGGAGGGCGGGAAGGGAGACCCAGTACTTC.

In this sample, this clonotype turned up many times. The J gene is TRBJ2-7, the V gene TRBV6-5, with 12 bases matching TRBD1. Unmatched junction bases numbered 5, after V lost 2 bases and J lost 6 bases. The CDR3 loop spans 15 amino acids. Germline V gene data show CDR1 as MNHEY and CDR2 as SVGAGI. The CDR3 sequence is CASSYPGQGAFEQYF. The CDR3 DNA reads TGTGCCAGCAGTTACCCGGGACAGGGGGCCTTCGAGCAGTACTTC.

In regard to this clonotype: One junction end disagrees with the germline gene, perhaps due to a read error. The rearrangement links TRBV6-5 to TRBJ1-6; D remains ambiguous. CDR3 length: 12 amino acids. Germline V gene sequence: CDR1 MNHEY, CDR2 SVGAGI. CDR3 bases: TGTGTCAGCACCGATTATAATTCACCCCTCCACTTT. It specifies CVSTDYNSPLHF.

This clonotype was counted many times. The V gene is TRBV7-2, the J gene TRBJ2-5; maybe TRBD2 (5 bases). The CDR3 sequence is 13 residues long. Germline values: CDR1 SGHTA, CDR2 FQGNSA. V lost 5 bases and J lost 5, with 12 bases in between. In DNA form, the CDR3 reads TGTGCCAGCAGCGTCGGCAGAGGGGAGACCCAGTACTTC. Its translation: CASSVGRGETQYF. Variable domain in full (rest from reference TRBV7-2 and TRBJ2-5): GAGVSQSPSNKVTEKGKDVELRCDPISGHTALYWYRQSLGQGLEFLIYFQGNSAPDKSGLPSDRFSAERTGGSVSTLTIQRTQQEDSAVYLCASSVGRGETQYFGPGTRLLVL.

The chain has TRBV2 and TRBJ1-5, with TRBD1 as a possible D gene (6 bases). Germline values: CDR1 SNHLY, CDR2 FYNNEI. With 2 bases removed from V and 9 bases from J, the gap between germline ends came to 20 bases. The CDR3 spans 16 residues. In nucleotides, the CDR3 is TGTGCCAGCAGTGAAAACGGGGGGGGCTCAGGATCGCCCCAGCATTTT. Translation gives CASSENGGGSGSPQHF.

This sequence joins TRBV3-1 and TRBJ2-1, with unresolved D. V was trimmed by 1 base and J by 7 bases, leaving 8 bases between them. This CDR3 has 13 amino acids. In germline, CDR1 is LGHDT, CDR2 YNNKEL (reference sequence). The CDR3: CASSQAPPNEQFF. The CDR3 DNA reads TGTGCCAGCAGCCAAGCCCCCCCAAATGAGCAGTTCTTC.

This clonotype was counted only a few times. V is TRBV7-9 and J is TRBJ2-7; 8 nucleotides align to TRBD1. The CDR3 contains 17 residues. Losses at the gene ends were 1 base for V and 3 bases for J; bases not matched to a gene: 11. The germline V gene encodes CDR1 SEHNR and CDR2 FQNEAQ (reference sequence). CDR3 nucleotide sequence: TGTGCCAGCAGCTTAGGATCAACCAGGGGGCGCTTCTACGAGCAGTACTTC. Residues: CASSLGSTRGRFYEQYF.

The sample holds a few counts of this clonotype. The chain employs TRBV20-1 and TRBJ2-5; maybe TRBD2 (6 bases). Germline-derived CDR1 and CDR2 are DFQATT and SNEGSKA (reference sequence). This CDR3 region has 13 residues. CDR3 region: CSAPVGGQETQYF. The CDR3 coding sequence is TGCAGCGCACCCGTGGGGGGCCAAGAGACCCAGTACTTC.